A selection of T cell receptor beta chains follows, all from one sample in a study of OX40 agonist ivuxolimab in advanced cancers. Profiled with immunoSEQ multiplex PCR; TCRdb holds only in-frame clones, not every one. Of about 98,000 clones listed, 85% to 95% are singletons. Sequenced material: CD4+ or CD8+ T cells sorted from blood, taken in a trial of the OX40 agonist ivuxolimab. These receptors all come from an adult with an advanced solid tumor such as melanoma, head and neck, liver or kidney cancer. CDR3s include the opening cysteine and the closing phenylalanine or tryptophan. The D gene is left open where the match is weak. Size is omitted from some rows. Given values are once, few, many or a class for expanded clones.

abundance: NA
d_gene: TRBD2
len: 14
j_gene: TRBJ2-2
v_gene: TRBV2
CDR3aa: CASLAALVTGELFF
CDR3nt: TGTGCCAGCCTAGCGGCGTTAGTCACCGGGGAGCTGTTTTTT

abundance: NA
d_gene: TRBD2
len: 15
j_gene: TRBJ2-1
v_gene: TRBV6-5
CDR3aa: CASSFLLAGGHEQFF
CDR3nt: TGTGCCAGCAGTTTCTTACTAGCGGGGGGGCACGAGCAGTTCTTC

abundance: NA
d_gene: TRBD1
len: 13
j_gene: TRBJ2-1
v_gene: TRBV30
CDR3aa: CASRQGFSNEQFF
CDR3nt: TGTGCCTCTAGACAGGGTTTTTCCAATGAGCAGTTCTTC

abundance: once
d_gene: TRBD1
len: 15
j_gene: TRBJ1-1
v_gene: TRBV5-1
CDR3aa: CASSDGQGLNTEAFF
CDR3nt: TGCGCCAGCAGCGACGGACAGGGTTTGAACACTGAAGCTTTCTTT

abundance: NA
d_gene: NA
len: 12
j_gene: TRBJ1-1
v_gene: TRBV28
CDR3aa: CASSSVNTEAFF
CDR3nt: TGTGCCAGCAGCTCCGTCAACACTGAAGCTTTCTTT

abundance: NA
d_gene: NA
len: 12
j_gene: TRBJ2-6
v_gene: TRBV4-2
CDR3aa: CASSSGANVLTF
CDR3nt: TGTGCCAGCAGCTCTGGGGCCAACGTCCTGACTTTC

abundance: NA
d_gene: NA
len: 13
j_gene: TRBJ1-2
v_gene: TRBV11-2
CDR3aa: CASSLADAYGYTF
CDR3nt: TGTGCCAGCAGCTTAGCGGATGCATATGGCTACACCTTC

abundance: NA
d_gene: NA
len: 11
j_gene: TRBJ1-2
v_gene: TRBV20-1
CDR3aa: CSAGGVGGYTF
CDR3nt: TGCAGTGCTGGGGGGGTGGGTGGCTACACCTTC

abundance: NA
d_gene: TRBD1
len: 13
j_gene: TRBJ1-5
v_gene: TRBV19
CDR3aa: CASTEDREKPQHF
CDR3nt: TGTGCCAGTACCGAGGACAGGGAGAAGCCCCAGCATTTT

abundance: NA
d_gene: NA
len: 13
j_gene: TRBJ1-3
v_gene: TRBV29-1
CDR3aa: CSEPLYSGNTIYF
CDR3nt: TGCAGCGAACCACTGTACTCTGGAAACACCATATATTTT

abundance: NA
d_gene: NA
len: 13
j_gene: TRBJ2-1
v_gene: TRBV7-2
CDR3aa: CASSLRERDEQFF
CDR3nt: TGTGCCAGCAGCTTACGGGAGCGGGATGAGCAGTTCTTC

abundance: few
d_gene: TRBD1
len: 16
j_gene: TRBJ1-6
v_gene: TRBV5-1
CDR3aa: CASSPQAGTGNSPLHF
CDR3nt: TGCGCCAGCAGCCCCCAGGCGGGGACAGGGAATTCACCCCTCCACTTT

abundance: NA
d_gene: TRBD1
len: 14
j_gene: TRBJ2-5
v_gene: TRBV30
CDR3aa: CACPGQGGRETQYF
CDR3nt: TGTGCCTGCCCGGGACAGGGTGGGCGGGAGACCCAGTACTTC

abundance: NA
d_gene: NA
len: 12
j_gene: TRBJ1-4
v_gene: TRBV28
CDR3aa: CASSLTEEKLFF
CDR3nt: TGTGCCAGCAGTCTGACAGAAGAAAAACTGTTTTTT

abundance: NA
d_gene: TRBD1
len: 15
j_gene: TRBJ1-2
v_gene: TRBV28
CDR3aa: CASSWRAGGIDGYTF
CDR3nt: TGTGCCAGCAGTTGGAGGGCAGGGGGCATAGATGGCTACACCTTC

abundance: NA
d_gene: TRBD1
len: 13
j_gene: TRBJ1-1
v_gene: TRBV6-6
CDR3aa: CASRLDRGREAFF
CDR3nt: TGTGCCAGCAGACTTGACAGGGGCCGTGAAGCTTTCTTT

abundance: NA
d_gene: NA
len: 15
j_gene: TRBJ1-2
v_gene: TRBV28
CDR3aa: CASSSAEGGRYGYTF
CDR3nt: TGTGCCAGCAGTTCGGCAGAAGGGGGACGCTATGGCTACACCTTC

abundance: NA
d_gene: TRBD1
len: 13
j_gene: TRBJ1-3
v_gene: TRBV6-1
CDR3aa: CASSVGDSRTIYF
CDR3nt: TGTGCCAGCAGTGTGGGGGACAGTAGAACCATATATTTT

abundance: NA
d_gene: TRBD1
len: 16
j_gene: TRBJ1-5
v_gene: TRBV28
CDR3aa: CASRPAGTGGNQPQHF
CDR3nt: TGTGCCAGCAGGCCGGCCGGGACAGGGGGGAACCAGCCCCAGCATTTT

abundance: NA
d_gene: NA
len: 13
j_gene: TRBJ1-5
v_gene: TRBV19
CDR3aa: CASSPARNQPQHF
CDR3nt: TGTGCCAGTAGTCCCGCTAGAAATCAGCCCCAGCATTTT

abundance: NA
d_gene: TRBD1
len: 13
j_gene: TRBJ1-1
v_gene: TRBV15
CDR3aa: CATSAGQGHSAFF
CDR3nt: TGTGCCACCAGCGCCGGACAGGGACACTCAGCTTTCTTT

abundance: NA
d_gene: NA
len: 16
j_gene: TRBJ2-2
v_gene: TRBV6-1
CDR3aa: CASSGRDSRNTGELFF
CDR3nt: TGTGCCAGCAGTGGCCGGGACTCCCGTAACACCGGGGAGCTGTTTTTT

abundance: NA
d_gene: NA
len: 14
j_gene: TRBJ2-3
v_gene: TRBV15
CDR3aa: CATSPRTFTDTQYF
CDR3nt: TGTGCCACGAGCCCCAGAACATTCACAGATACGCAGTATTTT

abundance: NA
d_gene: TRBD1
len: 12
j_gene: TRBJ2-7
v_gene: TRBV30
CDR3aa: CAWGGQGGEQYF
CDR3nt: TGTGCCTGGGGGGGACAGGGCGGCGAGCAGTACTTC

abundance: NA
d_gene: TRBD2
len: 15
j_gene: TRBJ2-1
v_gene: TRBV5-1
CDR3aa: CASSSLAGGPNEQFF
CDR3nt: TGCGCCAGCAGCTCGCTAGCGGGAGGGCCTAATGAGCAGTTCTTC

abundance: NA
d_gene: TRBD2
len: 16
j_gene: TRBJ2-1
v_gene: TRBV12-5
CDR3aa: CASGLLGGSSYNEQFF
CDR3nt: TGTGCTAGTGGTTTACTCGGGGGGAGCTCCTACAATGAGCAGTTCTTC

abundance: NA
d_gene: NA
len: 13
j_gene: TRBJ1-1
v_gene: TRBV28
CDR3aa: CASTDRTNTEAFF
CDR3nt: TGTGCCAGCACAGACAGAACTAACACTGAAGCTTTCTTT

abundance: NA
d_gene: NA
len: 13
j_gene: TRBJ2-5
v_gene: TRBV10-3
CDR3aa: CAISRPEKETQYF
CDR3nt: TGTGCCATCAGCCGACCGGAAAAGGAGACCCAGTACTTC

abundance: NA
d_gene: TRBD1
len: 15
j_gene: TRBJ1-1
v_gene: TRBV5-6
CDR3aa: CASSLGTGGNTEAFF
CDR3nt: TGTGCCAGCAGCTTGGGGACAGGGGGGAACACTGAAGCTTTCTTT

abundance: NA
d_gene: TRBD1
len: 15
j_gene: TRBJ1-5
v_gene: TRBV28
CDR3aa: CASSPPGQGTQPQHF
CDR3nt: TGTGCCAGCAGTCCTCCGGGACAGGGGACTCAGCCCCAGCATTTT

abundance: NA
d_gene: TRBD1
len: 15
j_gene: TRBJ1-5
v_gene: TRBV28
CDR3aa: CASSRLGTGGKPQHF
CDR3nt: TGTGCCAGCAGCCGACTCGGGACAGGCGGGAAGCCCCAGCATTTT

abundance: NA
d_gene: NA
len: 15
j_gene: TRBJ1-5
v_gene: TRBV28
CDR3aa: CASSSGVRGNQPQHF
CDR3nt: TGTGCCAGCAGTTCAGGGGTTCGGGGCAATCAGCCCCAGCATTTT

abundance: NA
d_gene: NA
len: 13
j_gene: TRBJ2-2
v_gene: TRBV19
CDR3aa: CASIQRPAGELFF
CDR3nt: TGTGCCAGTATCCAACGTCCGGCCGGGGAGCTGTTTTTT

abundance: NA
d_gene: TRBD2
len: 18
j_gene: TRBJ2-1
v_gene: TRBV4-3
CDR3aa: CASSQAAGGSGAYNEQFF
CDR3nt: TGCGCCAGCAGCCAAGCCGCCGGGGGGAGCGGGGCCTACAATGAGCAGTTCTTC

abundance: NA
d_gene: NA
len: 14
j_gene: TRBJ2-2
v_gene: TRBV4-3
CDR3aa: CASSPGLNTGELFF
CDR3nt: TGCGCCAGCAGCCCAGGATTAAACACCGGGGAGCTGTTTTTT

abundance: once
d_gene: TRBD2
len: 15
j_gene: TRBJ2-1
v_gene: TRBV18
CDR3aa: CASSTSGGAYNEQFF
CDR3nt: TGTGCCAGCTCGACTAGCGGGGGGGCCTACAATGAGCAGTTCTTC

abundance: NA
d_gene: NA
len: 16
j_gene: TRBJ1-6
v_gene: TRBV4-3
CDR3aa: CASSQVLGTNNSPLHF
CDR3nt: TGCGCCAGCAGCCAAGTCCTAGGCACTAATAATTCACCCCTCCACTTT

abundance: NA
d_gene: NA
len: 14
j_gene: TRBJ2-5
v_gene: TRBV30
CDR3aa: CAWGGRQIQETQYF
CDR3nt: TGTGCCTGGGGGGGGAGACAGATACAAGAGACCCAGTACTTC

abundance: NA
d_gene: TRBD2
len: 15
j_gene: TRBJ2-1
v_gene: TRBV28
CDR3aa: CASSFGGGFYNEQFF
CDR3nt: TGTGCCAGCAGTTTTGGGGGGGGGTTCTACAATGAGCAGTTCTTC

abundance: once
d_gene: NA
len: 17
j_gene: TRBJ1-6
v_gene: TRBV5-6
CDR3aa: CASSLRAGQYYNSPLHF
CDR3nt: TGTGCCAGCAGCTTAAGGGCAGGGCAATACTATAATTCACCCCTCCACTTT

abundance: NA
d_gene: TRBD2
len: 13
j_gene: TRBJ2-1
v_gene: TRBV2
CDR3aa: CASERGGYNEQFF
CDR3nt: TGTGCCAGCGAGCGGGGGGGTTACAATGAGCAGTTCTTC

abundance: NA
d_gene: NA
len: 14
j_gene: TRBJ1-5
v_gene: TRBV9
CDR3aa: CASSVGWGGQPQHF
CDR3nt: TGTGCCAGCAGCGTTGGCTGGGGCGGTCAGCCCCAGCATTTT

abundance: NA
d_gene: NA
len: 15
j_gene: TRBJ1-6
v_gene: TRBV28
CDR3aa: CASSLWLQPNSPLHF
CDR3nt: TGTGCCAGCAGTTTATGGTTACAGCCAAATTCACCCCTCCACTTT

abundance: few
d_gene: NA
len: 11
j_gene: TRBJ1-1
v_gene: TRBV30
CDR3aa: CAFTGGTEAFF
CDR3nt: TGTGCCTTTACAGGAGGCACTGAAGCTTTCTTT

abundance: NA
d_gene: TRBD1
len: 13
j_gene: TRBJ2-1
v_gene: TRBV2
CDR3aa: CASRLDRGNEQFF
CDR3nt: TGTGCCAGCAGATTGGACAGGGGCAATGAGCAGTTCTTC

abundance: NA
d_gene: NA
len: 13
j_gene: TRBJ1-1
v_gene: TRBV7-2
CDR3aa: CASSEHRNTEAFF
CDR3nt: TGTGCCAGCAGCGAACATAGGAACACTGAAGCTTTCTTT

abundance: once
d_gene: NA
len: 14
j_gene: TRBJ2-3
v_gene: TRBV2
CDR3aa: CASSPTIGTDTQYF
CDR3nt: TGTGCCAGCAGTCCTACAATTGGCACAGATACGCAGTATTTT

abundance: NA
d_gene: NA
len: 14
j_gene: TRBJ1-1
v_gene: TRBV6-5
CDR3aa: CASRQGHLNTEAFF
CDR3nt: TGTGCCAGCAGACAGGGACACCTGAACACTGAAGCTTTCTTT

abundance: NA
d_gene: TRBD1
len: 14
j_gene: TRBJ2-1
v_gene: TRBV11-3
CDR3aa: CASRSGGSWDEQFF
CDR3nt: TGTGCCAGCAGATCAGGGGGCTCATGGGATGAGCAGTTCTTC

abundance: NA
d_gene: TRBD1
len: 14
j_gene: TRBJ1-1
v_gene: TRBV30
CDR3aa: CAWDRGLKNTEAFF
CDR3nt: TGTGCCTGGGACAGGGGCCTAAAGAACACTGAAGCTTTCTTT

abundance: NA
d_gene: NA
len: 15
j_gene: TRBJ1-4
v_gene: TRBV6-1
CDR3aa: CASSSFTSDNEKLFF
CDR3nt: TGTGCCAGCAGTTCCTTTACCTCGGATAATGAAAAACTGTTTTTT

abundance: NA
d_gene: TRBD1
len: 15
j_gene: TRBJ2-2
v_gene: TRBV9
CDR3aa: CASSPRDREDGELFF
CDR3nt: TGTGCCAGCAGCCCCCGGGACAGGGAAGACGGGGAGCTGTTTTTT

abundance: few
d_gene: TRBD1
len: 12
j_gene: TRBJ1-2
v_gene: TRBV6-5
CDR3aa: CASSPNRGGYTF
CDR3nt: TGTGCCAGCAGTCCAAACAGGGGTGGCTACACCTTC

abundance: NA
d_gene: TRBD1
len: 17
j_gene: TRBJ2-2
v_gene: TRBV4-1
CDR3aa: CASSQDRRQGETGELFF
CDR3nt: TGCGCCAGCAGCCAAGATCGTCGACAGGGAGAGACCGGGGAGCTGTTTTTT